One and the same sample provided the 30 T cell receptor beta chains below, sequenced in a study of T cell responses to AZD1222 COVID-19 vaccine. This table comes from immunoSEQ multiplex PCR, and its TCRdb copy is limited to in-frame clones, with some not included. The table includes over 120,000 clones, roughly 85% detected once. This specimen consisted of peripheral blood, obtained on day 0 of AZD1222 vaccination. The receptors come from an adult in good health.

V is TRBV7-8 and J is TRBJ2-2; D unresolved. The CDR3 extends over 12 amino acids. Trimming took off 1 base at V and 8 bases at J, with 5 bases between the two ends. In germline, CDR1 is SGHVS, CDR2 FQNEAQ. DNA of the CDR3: TGTGCCAGCAGCTTAGTGGGTGGGGAGCTGTTTTTT. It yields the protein CASSLVGGELFF.

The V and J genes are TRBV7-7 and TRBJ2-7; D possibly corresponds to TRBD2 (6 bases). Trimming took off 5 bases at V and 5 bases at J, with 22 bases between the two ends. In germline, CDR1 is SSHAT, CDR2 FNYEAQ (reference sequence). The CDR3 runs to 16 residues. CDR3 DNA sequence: TGTGCCAGCAGCCCAAGCACCCTAGGAGGGATGCACGAGCAGTACTTC. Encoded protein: CASSPSTLGGMHEQYF. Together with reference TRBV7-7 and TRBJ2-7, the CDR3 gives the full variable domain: GAGVSQSPRYKVTKRGQDVTLRCDPISSHATLYWYQQALGQGPEFLTYFNYEAQPDKSGLPSDRFSAERPEGSISTLTIQRTEQRDSAMYRCASSPSTLGGMHEQYFGPGTRLTVT.

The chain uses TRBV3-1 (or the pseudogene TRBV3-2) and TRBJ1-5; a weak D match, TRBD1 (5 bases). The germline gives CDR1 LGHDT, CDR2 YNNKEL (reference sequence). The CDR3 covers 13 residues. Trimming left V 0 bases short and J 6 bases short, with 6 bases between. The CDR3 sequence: CASSQEGGQPQHF. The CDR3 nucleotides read TGTGCCAGCAGCCAAGAGGGGGGTCAGCCCCAGCATTTT.

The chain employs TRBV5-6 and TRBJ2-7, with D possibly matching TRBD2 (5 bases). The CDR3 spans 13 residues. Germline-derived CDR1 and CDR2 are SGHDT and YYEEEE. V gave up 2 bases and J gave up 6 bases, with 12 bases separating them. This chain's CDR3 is CASSLRLSGEQYF. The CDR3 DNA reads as TGTGCCAGCAGCTTAAGACTAAGCGGCGAGCAGTACTTC.

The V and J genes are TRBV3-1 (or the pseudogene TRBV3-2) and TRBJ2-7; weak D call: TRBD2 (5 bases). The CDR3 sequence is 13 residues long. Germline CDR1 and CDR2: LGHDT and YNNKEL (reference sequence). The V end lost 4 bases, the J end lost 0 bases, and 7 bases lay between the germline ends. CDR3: CASSRADSYEQYF. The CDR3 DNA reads TGTGCCAGCAGCCGAGCGGACTCCTACGAGCAGTACTTC.

The CDR3 nucleotides are TGTGCCATCAGTGTGGTCGGGGGGGCTGGGGCCAACGTCCTGACTTTC. Amino acids: CAISVVGGAGANVLTF. This chain joins TRBV10-3 and TRBJ2-6, with 8 positions matching TRBD2. The CDR3 length is 16 residues. V lost 4 bases, J lost 2 bases, and 4 bases stayed unmatched. Germline CDR1 is ENHRY and CDR2 is SYGVKD.

DNA of the CDR3: TGTGCCAGCAGCGGGGTAGGTAGAGCGGGTGAGCAGTTCTTC. Amino acid sequence: CASSGVGRAGEQFF. This sequence joins TRBV7-8 and TRBJ2-1; D is possibly TRBD2 (6 bases). This CDR3 spans 14 amino acids. Trimming removed 5 bases from V and 9 bases from J, with 17 bases in between. Germline V gene sequence: CDR1 SGHVS, CDR2 FQNEAQ.

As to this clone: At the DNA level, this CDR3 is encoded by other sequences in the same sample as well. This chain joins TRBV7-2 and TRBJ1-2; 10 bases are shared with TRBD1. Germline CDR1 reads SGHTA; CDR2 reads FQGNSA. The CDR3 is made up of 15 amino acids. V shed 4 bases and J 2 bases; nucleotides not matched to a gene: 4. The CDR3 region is CASSSDRGRNYGYTF. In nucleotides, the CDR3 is TGTGCCAGCAGCTCAGACAGGGGGCGCAACTATGGCTACACCTTC. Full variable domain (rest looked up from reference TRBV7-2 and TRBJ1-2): GAGVSQSPSNKVTEKGKDVELRCDPISGHTALYWYRQSLGQGLEFLIYFQGNSAPDKSGLPSDRFSAERTGGSVSTLTIQRTQQEDSAVYLCASSSDRGRNYGYTFGSGTRLTVV.

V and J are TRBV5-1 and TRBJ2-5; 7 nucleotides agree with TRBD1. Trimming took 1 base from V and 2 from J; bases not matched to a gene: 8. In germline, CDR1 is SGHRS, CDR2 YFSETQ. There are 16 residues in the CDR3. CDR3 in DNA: TGCGCCAGCAGCTTGCTGGGTTGGGACAGACAAGAGACCCAGTACTTC. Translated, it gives CASSLLGWDRQETQYF.

CDR3 nucleotide sequence: TGCGCCAGCAGTGACAATAATTCACCCCTCCACTTT. It specifies CASSDNNSPLHF. This chain connects TRBV10-1 to TRBJ1-6; D gene ambiguous. The CDR3 runs 12 residues. CDR1 is WNHNN, CDR2 SYGVQD, per germline (reference sequence). The germline V and J ends were trimmed by 3 bases and 5 bases, with 2 bases remaining between them.

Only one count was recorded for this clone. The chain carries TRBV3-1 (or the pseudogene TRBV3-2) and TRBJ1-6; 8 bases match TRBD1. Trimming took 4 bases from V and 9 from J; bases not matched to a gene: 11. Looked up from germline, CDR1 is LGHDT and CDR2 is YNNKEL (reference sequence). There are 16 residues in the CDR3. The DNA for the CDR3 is TGTGCCAGCAGCCGACCGCAGGGGGCCTCTCGTTCACCCCTCCACTTT. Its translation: CASSRPQGASRSPLHF.

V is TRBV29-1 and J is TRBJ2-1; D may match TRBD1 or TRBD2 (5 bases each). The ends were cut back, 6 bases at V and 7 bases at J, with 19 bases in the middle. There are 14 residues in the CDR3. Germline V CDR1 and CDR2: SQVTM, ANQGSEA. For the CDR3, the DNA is TGCAGCGTCCAACCCGGTGGGGGTAGAAATGAGCAGTTCTTC. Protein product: CSVQPGGGRNEQFF.

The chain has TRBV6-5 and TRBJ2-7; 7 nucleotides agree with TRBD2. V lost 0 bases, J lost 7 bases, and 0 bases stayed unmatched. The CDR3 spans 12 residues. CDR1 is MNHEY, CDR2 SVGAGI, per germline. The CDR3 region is CASSYSAGEQYF. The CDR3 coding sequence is TGTGCCAGCAGTTACTCAGCGGGGGAGCAGTACTTC.

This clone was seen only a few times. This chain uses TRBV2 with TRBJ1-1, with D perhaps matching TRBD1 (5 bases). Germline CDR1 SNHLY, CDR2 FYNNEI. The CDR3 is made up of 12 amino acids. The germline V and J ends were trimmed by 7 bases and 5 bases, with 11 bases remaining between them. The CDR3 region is CASMGTGTEAFF. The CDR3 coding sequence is TGTGCCAGCATGGGGACGGGGACTGAAGCTTTCTTT.

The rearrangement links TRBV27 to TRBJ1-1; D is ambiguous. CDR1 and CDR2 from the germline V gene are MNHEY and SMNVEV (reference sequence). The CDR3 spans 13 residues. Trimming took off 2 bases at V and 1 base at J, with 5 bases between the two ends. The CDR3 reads CASSLGENTEAFF. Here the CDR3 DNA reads TGTGCCAGCAGTTTAGGGGAGAACACTGAAGCTTTCTTT.

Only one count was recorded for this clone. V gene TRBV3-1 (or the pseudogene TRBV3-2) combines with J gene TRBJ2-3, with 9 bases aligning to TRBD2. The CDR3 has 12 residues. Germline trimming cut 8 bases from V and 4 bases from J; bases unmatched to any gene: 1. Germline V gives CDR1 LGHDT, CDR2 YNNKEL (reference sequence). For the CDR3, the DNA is TGTGCCAGCGGCGGGGGGGCAGATACGCAGTATTTT. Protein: CASGGGADTQYF.

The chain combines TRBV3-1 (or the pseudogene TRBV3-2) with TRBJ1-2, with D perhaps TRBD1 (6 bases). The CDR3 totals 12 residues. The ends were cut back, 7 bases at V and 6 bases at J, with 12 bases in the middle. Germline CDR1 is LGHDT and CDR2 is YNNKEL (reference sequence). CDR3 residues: CASNDRFDGYTF. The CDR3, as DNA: TGTGCCAGCAATGACAGGTTCGATGGCTACACCTTC.

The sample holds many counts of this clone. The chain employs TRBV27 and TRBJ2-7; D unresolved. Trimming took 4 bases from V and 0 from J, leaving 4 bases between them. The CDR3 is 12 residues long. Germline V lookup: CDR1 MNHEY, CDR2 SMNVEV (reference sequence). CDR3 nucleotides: TGTGCCAGCAGTTCGAGCTCCTACGAGCAGTACTTC. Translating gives CASSSSSYEQYF.

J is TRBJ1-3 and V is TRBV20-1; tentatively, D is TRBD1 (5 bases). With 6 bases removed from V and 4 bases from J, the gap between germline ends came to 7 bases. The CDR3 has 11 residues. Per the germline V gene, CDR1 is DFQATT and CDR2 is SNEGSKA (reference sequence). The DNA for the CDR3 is TGCAGTGCAGACAGAGGAAACACCATATATTTT. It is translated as CSADRGNTIYF.

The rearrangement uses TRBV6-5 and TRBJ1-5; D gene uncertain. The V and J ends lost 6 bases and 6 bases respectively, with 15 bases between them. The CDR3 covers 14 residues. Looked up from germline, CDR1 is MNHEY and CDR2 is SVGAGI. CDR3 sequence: CASRPGREGQPQHF. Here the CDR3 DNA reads TGTGCCAGCAGACCTGGACGAGAGGGTCAGCCCCAGCATTTT.

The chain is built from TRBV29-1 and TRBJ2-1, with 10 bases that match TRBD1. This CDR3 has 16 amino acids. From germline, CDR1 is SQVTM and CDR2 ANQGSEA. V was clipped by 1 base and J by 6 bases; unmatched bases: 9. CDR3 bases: TGCAGCGTTGAAGGGGGTGACAGGGGGCGTCTCAATGAGCAGTTCTTC. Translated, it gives CSVEGGDRGRLNEQFF.

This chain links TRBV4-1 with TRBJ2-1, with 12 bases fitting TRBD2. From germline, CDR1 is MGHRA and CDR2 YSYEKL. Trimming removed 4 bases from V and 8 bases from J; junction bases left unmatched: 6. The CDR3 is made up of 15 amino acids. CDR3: CASSLTSGSLDEQFF. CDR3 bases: TGCGCCAGCAGCCTGACTAGCGGGAGTTTAGATGAGCAGTTCTTC.

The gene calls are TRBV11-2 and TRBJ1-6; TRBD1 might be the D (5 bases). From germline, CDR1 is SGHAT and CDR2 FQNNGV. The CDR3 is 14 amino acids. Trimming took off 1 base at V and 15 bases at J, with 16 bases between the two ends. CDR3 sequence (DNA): TGTGCCAGCAGCTTAGGGGGCACCCGCTGGGGCCTCCACTTT. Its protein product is CASSLGGTRWGLHF.

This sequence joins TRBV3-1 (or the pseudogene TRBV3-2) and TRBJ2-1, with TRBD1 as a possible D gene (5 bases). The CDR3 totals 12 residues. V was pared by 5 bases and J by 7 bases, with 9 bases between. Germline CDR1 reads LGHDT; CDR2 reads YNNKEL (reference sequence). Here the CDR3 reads CASSYTGNEQFF. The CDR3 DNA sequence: TGTGCCAGCAGCTACACAGGAAATGAGCAGTTCTTC.

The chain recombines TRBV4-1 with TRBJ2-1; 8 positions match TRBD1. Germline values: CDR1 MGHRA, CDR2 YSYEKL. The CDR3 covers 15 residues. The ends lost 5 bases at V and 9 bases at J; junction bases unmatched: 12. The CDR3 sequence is CASSTPDRARGEQFF. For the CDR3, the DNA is TGCGCCAGCAGCACTCCGGACAGGGCCAGGGGTGAGCAGTTCTTC.

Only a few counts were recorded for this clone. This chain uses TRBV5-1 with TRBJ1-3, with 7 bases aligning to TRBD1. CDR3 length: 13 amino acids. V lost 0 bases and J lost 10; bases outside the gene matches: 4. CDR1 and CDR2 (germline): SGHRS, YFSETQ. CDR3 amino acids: CASSLDVTGTIYF. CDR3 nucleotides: TGCGCCAGCAGCTTGGATGTGACAGGGACCATATATTTT.

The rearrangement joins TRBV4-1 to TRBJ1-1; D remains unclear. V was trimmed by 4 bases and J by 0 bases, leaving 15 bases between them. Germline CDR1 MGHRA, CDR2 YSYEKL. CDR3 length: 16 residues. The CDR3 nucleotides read TGCGCCAGCAGCCCTATCGGCAGACACATGAACACTGAAGCTTTCTTT. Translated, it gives CASSPIGRHMNTEAFF.

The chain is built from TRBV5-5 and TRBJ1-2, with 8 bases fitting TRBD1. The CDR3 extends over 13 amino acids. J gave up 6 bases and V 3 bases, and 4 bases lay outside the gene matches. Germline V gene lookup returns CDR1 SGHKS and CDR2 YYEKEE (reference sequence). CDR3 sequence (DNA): TGTGCCAGCAGCTCAGGGGGCAGACATGGCTACACCTTC. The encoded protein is CASSSGGRHGYTF.

For the CDR3, the DNA is TGCGCCAGCAGCCAAGCCCTGACCCTTCCCTCTGGAAACACCATATATTTT. It translates to CASSQALTLPSGNTIYF. This rearrangement joins TRBV4-1 to TRBJ1-3; D gene unclear. The CDR3 is made up of 17 amino acids. Germline V gene sequence: CDR1 MGHRA, CDR2 YSYEKL. V dropped 1 base and J dropped 0 bases, with 13 bases sitting between them.

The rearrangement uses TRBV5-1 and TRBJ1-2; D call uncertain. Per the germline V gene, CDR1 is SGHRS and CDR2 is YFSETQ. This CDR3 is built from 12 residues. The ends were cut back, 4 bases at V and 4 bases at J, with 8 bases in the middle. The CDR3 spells CASSETFYGYTF. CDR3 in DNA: TGCGCCAGCAGCGAAACCTTCTATGGCTACACCTTC. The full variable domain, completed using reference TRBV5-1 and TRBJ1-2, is KAGVTQTPRYLIKTRGQQVTLSCSPISGHRSVSWYQQTPGQGLQFLFEYFSETQRNKGNFPGRFSGRQFSNSRSEMNVSTLELGDSALYLCASSETFYGYTFGSGTRLTVV.